The clone carrying this TCR beta chain has ten or more counts. The antigen is undetermined. The data are from a study of T cells in Graves' hyperthyroidism and ophthalmopathy. Points from the study as a whole: Appearing also in blood were most of the thyroid clonotypes expanded above 0.001.

Germline V gene data show CDR1 as DFQATT and CDR2 as SNEGSKA (reference sequence). V was cut by 6 bases and J by 9 bases, with 15 bases left in between. The CDR3 length is 11 residues. TCR beta CDR3 regions were amplified from RNA. With the HTBI primer set, the TCR CDR3 went through a first round of RT-PCR. TCRdb fed the multiplex PCR reads into MiXCR, producing one record per CDR3 protein. The table has about 640,000 distinct CDR3 sequences, 20% to 25% seen once. Material: blood. The source is a man aged 25-45 years with Graves' ophthalmopathy. The chain carries TRBV20-1 and TRBJ2-7; D is possibly TRBD2 (5 bases). CDR3 nucleotide sequence: TGCAGTGCGTCCCTCGGGGTTGTGCAGTACTTC. Encoded protein: CSASLGVVQYF.